The 2 T cell receptor beta chains below were found in one sample sequenced in a study of shared clonotypes between healthy human individuals (dated by TCRdb to 2018 to 2020). Library preparation was by the immunoSEQ multiplex PCR assay. The source is immuneACCESS, and TCRdb retained only in-frame sequences with V and J called. Part of the clones is not carried over; for the studies checked, unresolved V genes explain less than half of this, and the remainder is unexplained. The sample table shows about 2,100,000 clones, and about 92% are seen once. Together, the top ten hold about 1.8% of the sample. CD8 naive samples were obtained by positive selection for CCR7 among CD45RO-negative cells, yielding a CD45RA+CCR7+ population from which TemRA cells were excluded. Input material: naive CD8+ T cells from PBMCs. The cell subset or site label, read with the paper, signifies: CD45RA+CCR7+. The receptors come from a man younger than 35 in good health. Some clones in this sample may be carry-over from other donors' samples.

The gene calls are TRBV5-1 and TRBJ1-2; D is undetermined. This CDR3 has 14 residues. Germline CDR1 reads SGHRS; CDR2 reads YFSETQ. V was cut by 0 bases and J by 6 bases, with 12 bases left in between. CDR3 sequence reads: CASSLAGPADGYTF. In DNA form, the CDR3 reads TGCGCCAGCAGCTTGGCTGGCCCGGCGGATGGCTACACCTTC. The whole variable domain, remainder taken from reference TRBV5-1 and TRBJ1-2, is KAGVTQTPRYLIKTRGQQVTLSCSPISGHRSVSWYQQTPGQGLQFLFEYFSETQRNKGNFPGRFSGRQFSNSRSEMNVSTLELGDSALYLCASSLAGPADGYTFGSGTRLTVV.

The chain uses TRBV19 and TRBJ2-1, with 10 bases lining up with TRBD2. V was pared by 3 bases and J by 5 bases, with 4 bases of the junction left unmatched. CDR1 and CDR2 from the germline V gene are LNHDA and SQIVND (reference sequence). This CDR3 comprises 15 residues. DNA of the CDR3: TGTGCCAGTAGTATCACTAGCGGGGACCACAATGAGCAGTTCTTC. Encoded protein: CASSITSGDHNEQFF.